This TCR beta chain was retrieved from a study of cytomegalovirus exposure and HLA in healthy donors. General study results and limits: Previous analysis showed most TCR beta V segments were productive about 90% or about 30% of the time. Over 15,000 TCR beta sequences were associated with HLA alleles at 0.05 false discovery rate in a later analysis. Using the classifier, cytomegalovirus status was reportedly diagnosed with high specificity and sensitivity.

The primer mix had 60 Vbeta and 13 Jbeta primers. Profiled with immunoSEQ multiplex PCR; TCRdb holds only in-frame clones, not every one. Found here are 100,000 to 150,000 clones, approximately 80% of them singletons; the top ten hold 1% to 1.5%. The CDR3 runs 14 residues. Trimming stripped 0 bases from V and 8 bases from J, with 13 bases between. The germline CDR1 and CDR2 sequences are GTSNPN and SVGIG (reference sequence). Of note for this clone: Its antigen is still unknown.

This receptor was identified in a girl under 10 years old in good health and CMV-seronegative. The J gene is TRBJ1-4, the V gene TRBV30, with TRBD1 as a possible D gene (5 bases). The sequenced sample consisted of PBMCs. CDR3 bases: TGTGCCTGGAGTGTACCCAGGGATTTGGAAAAACTGTTTTTT. Amino acids: CAWSVPRDLEKLFF.